This T cell receptor (beta chain) was identified in a study of shared clonotypes between healthy human individuals (TCRdb year 2020). Concerning the study at large: The cohort comprised two women and a few men aged 18 to 49 years. Blood TCR repertoires of a handful of healthy adults were deeply sequenced to estimate repertoire size and the extent of clonotype sharing between individuals. To increase sequencing depth and limit assay-specific biases, TCR repertoire library preparation and sequencing were carried out by different laboratories using diverse techniques. Between about 0.8 and 9 billion PBMCs per donor were obtained by leukapheresis.

Healthy HIV-negative adults with no recently reported acute infections or vaccinations were included as donors. Every donor was a Caucasian adult living in Nashville, Tennessee, USA. For unsorted samples, 75 million to 100 million PBMCs were counted and genomic DNA was extracted with the QIAamp DNA Blood Mini kit. Blood was obtained by leukapheresis, after which PBMCs were separated by Ficoll-Histopaque density gradient centrifugation and cryopreserved in liquid nitrogen vapor phase. Using the deep immunoSEQ assay, multiplex PCR amplified TCR CDR3 regions from genomic DNA. Extracted genomic DNA from each cell subset was distributed evenly across all wells of several immunoSEQ 96-well plates, and each plate was treated as a replicate. For unsorted PBMC, 300 ng genomic DNA, equal to tens of thousands of T cell genomes, was loaded into each replicate PCR. Genomic DNA from unsorted PBMC was sequenced over ten immunoSEQ deep assay plates. Purified libraries were quantified with a Qubit 3.0 fluorometer, sized on a Bioanalyzer 2100, and re-quantified with the KAPA Library Quantification kit. A separate single-read 150-cycle Illumina NextSeq 550 flow cell was used to sequence each immunoSEQ 96-well plate. Regarding the original processing steps: Because only junctional sequences without quality scores were contained in the immunoSEQ output, filtering matching that applied to full-length reads could not be performed. Sequences were annotated with PyIR, a Python wrapper for IgBLAST v1.9, using IMGT germline references to assign V/J genes and CDR3. Reads were filtered out if the reads had weak V/J assignments (E-value above 1e-6), no CDR3, stop codons, out-of-frame junctions, or ambiguous translated residues. V3J clonotypes were defined by identical inferred V gene, J gene, and CDR3 amino acid sequence. To compute the percentage overlap between repertoires, the number of shared unique clonotypes was divided by the size of the smaller repertoire. Repertoire richness was assessed with RTK rarefaction, the Chao1 estimator, and Recon v2.1 estimates of unobserved clonotypes. TCRdb limited this immuneACCESS table to in-frame rearrangements with V and J called. A share of clones is missing; checked studies link under half to unresolved V genes, and the rest is unexplained. D and trimming were read from the DNA, whereas the V and J calls and clone size are those reported in that table. The sample table lists about half a million clones, roughly 80% of them with a count of one. Clones ranked in the top ten supply more than 9.5% of the sample.

As regards this clone: The antigen it binds to is not known. The input lacks base qualities; no much larger clone sits a single base away.

According to the germline V gene, CDR1 reads SGHRS and CDR2 reads YFSETQ. The CDR3, cysteine through phenylalanine, is 15 amino acids long. Only the CDR3 portion is preserved as DNA: 45 bases, with reading frame beginning at the first base. At the junction V is shortened by 2 bases and J by 4 bases; bases outside the gene matches: 9. The paper's findings and limits, for the study overall: Pairwise subsampling led to the expectation that sequencing depth would affect the degree of clonotype sharing among donors. Because the study included a small number of donors, the genetic and exposure-history diversity represented was limited. Only blood was sampled, and tissue TCR repertoires likely differ from those in blood.

The TCR comes from a woman in her thirties or forties in good health. Some clones in this sample may be carry-over from other donors' samples. Sequencing was done on a sample of PBMCs. This chain joins TRBV5-1 to TRBJ2-7, with 7 central nucleotides matching TRBD2. In nucleotide form, the sequence is TGCGCCAGCAGCTTATCTGCGGGAGACCAGTACGAGCAGTACTTC. Translated, this is CASSLSAGDQYEQYF.